One sample yielded the 17 T cell receptor beta chains listed below, sequenced in a study of CD8+ T cells in alopecia areata. cDNA reverse transcribed from extracted RNA served as the sequencing template. The method was immunoSEQ multiplex PCR; TCRdb's version includes in-frame clones alone and lacks a portion of them. The data contain roughly 5,000 clones, 71% of them singletons. Documented treatment: oral pan-JAK inhibitor, 5-10 mg twice daily. As part of sample collection, lesional scalp punch biopsies and peripheral blood were taken from alopecia areata patients. The sample consisted of skin, taken at week 24, from a patient treated with tofacitinib. These receptors were taken from a human donor with alopecia areata.

The rearrangement links TRBV4-1 to TRBJ1-1; no definite D call. The ends were cut back, 3 bases at V and 6 bases at J, with 14 bases in the middle. The CDR3 covers 14 residues. Germline V gives CDR1 MGHRA, CDR2 YSYEKL. CDR3 residues: CASSQPSGRAEAFF. The CDR3, as DNA: TGCGCCAGCAGCCAGCCGTCCGGGAGGGCTGAAGCTTTCTTT.

This clone was detected a few times. This sequence joins TRBV30 and TRBJ2-7; D not certain. The CDR3 runs 17 residues. Per germline, CDR1 GTSNPN and CDR2 SVGIG (reference sequence). V lost 5 bases and J 2 bases, leaving 25 bases between the germline ends. DNA of the CDR3: TGTGCCTGGGGCTTCGCGCCCAGGCTAGGCCGGACCTACGAGCAGTACTTC. Translating gives CAWGFAPRLGRTYEQYF.

The chain combines TRBV27 with TRBJ1-4, with 8 bases fitting TRBD1. From germline, CDR1 is MNHEY and CDR2 SMNVEV (reference sequence). V lost 6 bases and J lost 3; bases outside the gene matches: 12. This CDR3 contains 17 residues. CDR3 in DNA: TGTGCCAGCAGGATGGGACAGGCGAGAGTTTCTAATGAAAAACTGTTTTTT. Protein: CASRMGQARVSNEKLFF.

This chain uses TRBV27 with TRBJ2-5, with no clear D. V was cut by 3 bases and J by 5 bases, with 13 bases left in between. Germline CDR1 reads MNHEY; CDR2 reads SMNVEV (reference sequence). There are 14 residues in the CDR3. CDR3 in amino acids: CASSFINARETQYF. In DNA form, the CDR3 reads TGTGCCAGCAGTTTTATCAATGCAAGGGAGACCCAGTACTTC.

Comment on this clone: One end of the junction varies from germline; a read error may be responsible. This rearrangement joins TRBV29-1 to TRBJ2-3; D remains unclear. Germline V gene lookup returns CDR1 SQVTM and CDR2 ANQGSEA. CDR3 length: 11 residues. DNA for the CDR3: TGCAGCATTGACCCCCAAGATACGCAGTATTTT. This sequence encodes CSIDPQDTQYF.

The rearrangement uses TRBV7-2 and TRBJ2-4; a possible D gene is TRBD1 (5 bases). Germline CDR1 reads SGHTA; CDR2 reads FQGNSA. The CDR3 consists of 16 residues. Trimming shortened V by 1 base and J by 6 bases, and 16 bases separated the two germline ends. The CDR3 DNA is TGTGCCAGCAGCTTAGGCTGGGGCCTAGTTTCAAACATTCAGTACTTC. This sequence encodes CASSLGWGLVSNIQYF.

The CDR3 region is CASSQGSSRDTQYF. CDR3 coding DNA: TGTGCCAGCAGCCAGGGGTCCTCTCGTGATACGCAGTATTTT. This rearrangement joins TRBV4-2 to TRBJ2-3, with D unresolved. Trimming stripped 3 bases from V and 6 bases from J, with 13 bases between. CDR3 size: 14 residues. Germline assignment: CDR1 LGHNA and CDR2 YNFKEQ.

The chain couples TRBV7-9 to TRBJ1-6; weak D call: TRBD1 (6 bases). The CDR3 sequence is 11 residues long. V was cut by 1 base and J by 16 bases, with 8 bases left in between. The germline gives CDR1 SEHNR, CDR2 FQNEAQ (reference sequence). CDR3 sequence reads: CASSLGTDLHF. The CDR3 DNA reads TGTGCCAGCAGCTTAGGGACAGATCTCCACTTT. The variable domain in full, with the rest retrieved from reference TRBV7-9 and TRBJ1-6, is DTGVSQNPRHKITKRGQNVTFRCDPISEHNRLYWYRQTLGQGPEFLTYFQNEAQLEKSRLLSDRFSAERPKGSFSTLEIQRTEQGDSAMYLCASSLGTDLHFGNGTRLTVT.

In its sample, this clone was seen once. The chain couples TRBV7-2 to TRBJ2-1; TRBD2 matches 7 bases. Trimming at V came to 6 bases and at J to 9 bases, leaving 8 bases not matched to a gene. CDR1 and CDR2 (germline): SGHTA, FQGNSA. CDR3 length: 13 residues. The CDR3 loop is CASRARGVSEQFF. For the CDR3, the DNA is TGTGCCAGCAGGGCCCGGGGGGTTAGTGAGCAGTTCTTC.

This chain joins TRBV6-5 and TRBJ2-5; TRBD2 agrees at 9 bases. This CDR3 has 16 residues. Germline CDR1 MNHEY, CDR2 SVGAGI. V lost 0 bases and J lost 4; bases outside the gene matches: 6. In nucleotides, the CDR3 is TGTGCCAGCAGTTACTCCCCTAGCGGGGAGTTAGAGACCCAGTACTTC. It codes for CASSYSPSGELETQYF.

This clone showed up just a few times. The CDR3 nucleotides are TGTGCCAGCTCACCATTGGTAGCGGGGGAGACCGGGGAGCTGTTTTTT. It specifies CASSPLVAGETGELFF. V and J are TRBV18 and TRBJ2-2; 9 bases are a match to TRBD2. This CDR3 is 16 amino acids long. The germline gives CDR1 KGHSH, CDR2 LQKENI. The junction had 6 bases not matched to a gene; V was cut back by 2 bases and J by 5 bases.

The chain uses TRBV9 and TRBJ2-7; 7 bases are shared with TRBD2. Germline V gene sequence: CDR1 SGDLS, CDR2 YYNGEE. This CDR3 region has 15 residues. With 0 bases clipped from V and 3 bases from J, the junction kept 6 bases outside the gene matches. The CDR3 is CASSVGEGGIYEQYF. The CDR3 DNA reads TGTGCCAGCAGCGTAGGGGAGGGCGGTATCTACGAGCAGTACTTC. Variable domain in full (rest from reference TRBV9 and TRBJ2-7): DSGVTQTPKHLITATGQRVTLRCSPRSGDLSVYWYQQSLDQGLQFLIQYYNGEERAKGNILERFSAQQFPDLHSELNLSSLELGDSALYFCASSVGEGGIYEQYFGPGTRLTVT.

V is TRBV5-8 and J is TRBJ1-2; no clear D gene. The V end lost 4 bases, the J end lost 4 bases, and 8 bases lay between the germline ends. Germline V gives CDR1 SGHTS, CDR2 YDEGEE. The CDR3 consists of 12 residues. DNA for the CDR3: TGTGCCAGCAGCATTGGGATCTATGGCTACACCTTC. Protein sequence: CASSIGIYGYTF.

A remark on this clone: One end of the junction is discordant with germline, which a read error may explain. Other nucleotide sequences in the sample specify the same CDR3. The CDR3 region is CASSAENSPLHF. CDR3 sequence (DNA): TGTGCCAGCAGTGCCGAGAATTCGCCCCTCCACTTT. The rearrangement links TRBV2 to TRBJ1-6; D uncertain. CDR1 SNHLY and CDR2 FYNNEI come from the germline V gene. The CDR3 runs to 12 residues. The complete variable domain, with remaining parts taken from reference TRBV2 and TRBJ1-6, reads EPEVTQTPSHQVTQMGQEVILRCVPISNHLYFYWYRQILGQKVEFLVSFYNNEISEKSEIFDDQFSVERPDGSNFTLKIRSTKLEDSAMYFCASSAENSPLHFGNGTRLTVT.

This clone was detected a few times. J is TRBJ1-1 and V is TRBV2; D may be TRBD1 (6 bases). Germline V CDR1 and CDR2: SNHLY, FYNNEI. The CDR3 is made up of 20 amino acids. The V gene lost 0 bases and the J gene lost 0 bases, with 23 bases spanning the gap. CDR3 DNA sequence: TGTGCCAGCAGTGAAGCGGACCCCAGAAGGGGGATGCTTATGAACACTGAAGCTTTCTTT. Protein: CASSEADPRRGMLMNTEAFF.

The CDR3 nucleotides are TGTGCCAGCAAACGGACAGGGGGCACAGATACGCAGTATTTT. The encoded protein is CASKRTGGTDTQYF. The rearrangement links TRBV6-8 to TRBJ2-3, with 9 bases identical to TRBD1. The CDR3 totals 14 residues. V lost 7 bases and J lost 1; bases outside the gene matches: 3. CDR1 and CDR2 (germline): MNHGY, SAAAGT.

The chain couples TRBV7-3 to TRBJ1-6; weak D call: TRBD1 (6 bases). The germline V gene encodes CDR1 SGHTA and CDR2 FQGTGA. Trimming removed 2 bases from V and 7 bases from J, with 18 bases in between. CDR3 size: 17 residues. The chain's CDR3 is CASSLVSPQGENSPLHF. DNA for the CDR3: TGTGCCAGCAGCTTAGTTTCGCCACAGGGAGAGAATTCACCCCTCCACTTT.